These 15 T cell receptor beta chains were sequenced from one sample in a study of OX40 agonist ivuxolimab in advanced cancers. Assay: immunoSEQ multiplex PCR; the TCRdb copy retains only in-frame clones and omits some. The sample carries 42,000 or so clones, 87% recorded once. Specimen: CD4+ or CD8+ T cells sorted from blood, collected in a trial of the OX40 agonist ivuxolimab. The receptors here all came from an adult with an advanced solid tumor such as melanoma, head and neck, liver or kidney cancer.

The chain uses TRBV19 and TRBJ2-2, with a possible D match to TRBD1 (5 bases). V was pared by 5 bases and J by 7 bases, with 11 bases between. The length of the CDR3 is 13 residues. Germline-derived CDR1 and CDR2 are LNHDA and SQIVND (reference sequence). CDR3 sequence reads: CASSSQGFGELFF. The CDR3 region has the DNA TGTGCCAGTAGTTCTCAGGGTTTCGGGGAGCTGTTTTTT. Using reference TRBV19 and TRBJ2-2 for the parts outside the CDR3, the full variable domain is DGGITQSPKYLFRKEGQNVTLSCEQNLNHDAMYWYRQDPGQGLRLIYYSQIVNDFQKGDIAEGYSVSREKKESFPLTVTSAQKNPTAFYLCASSSQGFGELFFGEGSRLTVL.

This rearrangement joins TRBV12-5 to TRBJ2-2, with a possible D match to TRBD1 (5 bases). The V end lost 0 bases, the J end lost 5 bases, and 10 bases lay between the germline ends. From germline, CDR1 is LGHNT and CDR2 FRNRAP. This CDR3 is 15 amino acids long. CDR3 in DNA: TGTGCTAGTGGTTTGGTAGTGGCAGGGACCGGGGAGCTGTTTTTT. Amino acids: CASGLVVAGTGELFF.

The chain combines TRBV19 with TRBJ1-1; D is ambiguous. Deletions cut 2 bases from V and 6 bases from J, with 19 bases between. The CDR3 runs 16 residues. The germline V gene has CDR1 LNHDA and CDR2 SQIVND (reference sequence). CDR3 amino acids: CASSIRGSSPVAEAFF. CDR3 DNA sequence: TGTGCCAGTAGTATACGGGGATCCTCCCCCGTGGCTGAAGCTTTCTTT. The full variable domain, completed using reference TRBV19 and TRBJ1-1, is DGGITQSPKYLFRKEGQNVTLSCEQNLNHDAMYWYRQDPGQGLRLIYYSQIVNDFQKGDIAEGYSVSREKKESFPLTVTSAQKNPTAFYLCASSIRGSSPVAEAFFGQGTRLTVV.

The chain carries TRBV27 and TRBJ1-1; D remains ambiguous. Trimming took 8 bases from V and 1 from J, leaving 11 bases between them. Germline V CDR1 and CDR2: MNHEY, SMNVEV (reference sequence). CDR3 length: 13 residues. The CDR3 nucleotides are TGTGCCAGCTTTCCTGTTGGGAACACTGAAGCTTTCTTT. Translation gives CASFPVGNTEAFF.

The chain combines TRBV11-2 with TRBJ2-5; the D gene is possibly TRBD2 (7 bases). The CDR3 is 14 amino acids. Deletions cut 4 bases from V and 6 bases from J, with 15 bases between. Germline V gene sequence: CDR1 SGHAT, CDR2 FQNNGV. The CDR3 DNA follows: TGTGCCAGCAGCTCCATTTGGGGGGGCAAGACCCAGTACTTC. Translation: CASSSIWGGKTQYF.

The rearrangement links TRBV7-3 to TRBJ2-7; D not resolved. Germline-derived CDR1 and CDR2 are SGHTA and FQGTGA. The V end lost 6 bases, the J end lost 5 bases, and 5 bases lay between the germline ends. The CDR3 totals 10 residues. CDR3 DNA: TGTGCCAGCAGTCGTGACGAGCAGTACTTC. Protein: CASSRDEQYF. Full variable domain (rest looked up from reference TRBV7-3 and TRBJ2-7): GAGVSQTPSNKVTEKGKYVELRCDPISGHTALYWYRQSLGQGPEFLIYFQGTGAADDSGLPNDRFFAVRPEGSVSTLKIQRTERGDSAVYLCASSRDEQYFGPGTRLTVT.

CDR3 bases: TGTGCCAGCAGCCAAGATAACAGGGGAAACACCATATATTTT. Residues: CASSQDNRGNTIYF. The rearrangement uses TRBV4-2 and TRBJ1-3, with D perhaps matching TRBD1 (5 bases). The CDR3 runs to 14 residues. Germline lookup yields CDR1 LGHNA and CDR2 YNFKEQ. V lost 0 bases and J lost 4, with 7 bases in between.

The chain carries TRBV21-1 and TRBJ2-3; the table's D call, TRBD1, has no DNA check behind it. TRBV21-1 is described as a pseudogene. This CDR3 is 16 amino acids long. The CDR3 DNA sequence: TGTGCCAGCAGCGAGAGGACAGGGTGGATAACAGATACGCAGTATTTT. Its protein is CASSERTGWITDTQYF.

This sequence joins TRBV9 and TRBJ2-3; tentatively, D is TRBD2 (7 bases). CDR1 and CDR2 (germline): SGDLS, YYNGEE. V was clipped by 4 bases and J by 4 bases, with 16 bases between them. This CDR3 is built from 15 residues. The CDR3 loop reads CASSLPGGRSDTQYF. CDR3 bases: TGTGCCAGCAGCCTCCCGGGGGGCAGGTCAGATACGCAGTATTTT.

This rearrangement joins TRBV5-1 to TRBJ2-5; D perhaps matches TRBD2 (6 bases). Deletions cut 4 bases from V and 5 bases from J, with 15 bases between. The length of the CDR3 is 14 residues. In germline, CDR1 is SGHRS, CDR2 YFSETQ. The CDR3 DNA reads TGCGCCAGCAGCCCGGGACTCCGGGACGAGACCCAGTACTTC. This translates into CASSPGLRDETQYF.

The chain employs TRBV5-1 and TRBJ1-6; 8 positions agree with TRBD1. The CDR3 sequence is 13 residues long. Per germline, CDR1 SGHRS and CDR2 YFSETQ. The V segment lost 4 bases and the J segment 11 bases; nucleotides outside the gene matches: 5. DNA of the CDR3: TGCGCCAGCAGCCGGACAGGGAATCCACCCCTCCACTTT. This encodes CASSRTGNPPLHF.

CDR3 nucleotide sequence: TGTGCCAGCAGTTACGGACAGGGAAGCGAGACCCAGTACTTC. It codes for CASSYGQGSETQYF. The chain uses TRBV7-7 and TRBJ2-5; 8 bases align to TRBD1. CDR3 length: 14 residues. CDR1 and CDR2 from the germline V gene are SSHAT and FNYEAQ (reference sequence). V was clipped by 6 bases and J by 5 bases; unmatched bases: 8.

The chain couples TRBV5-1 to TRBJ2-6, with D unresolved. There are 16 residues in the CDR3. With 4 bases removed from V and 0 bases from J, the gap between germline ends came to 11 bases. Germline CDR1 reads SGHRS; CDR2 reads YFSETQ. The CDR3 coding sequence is TGCGCCAGCAGCAAGGAACAGATCTCTGGGGCCAACGTCCTGACTTTC. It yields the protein CASSKEQISGANVLTF. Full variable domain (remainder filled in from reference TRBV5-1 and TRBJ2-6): KAGVTQTPRYLIKTRGQQVTLSCSPISGHRSVSWYQQTPGQGLQFLFEYFSETQRNKGNFPGRFSGRQFSNSRSEMNVSTLELGDSALYLCASSKEQISGANVLTFGAGSRLTVL.

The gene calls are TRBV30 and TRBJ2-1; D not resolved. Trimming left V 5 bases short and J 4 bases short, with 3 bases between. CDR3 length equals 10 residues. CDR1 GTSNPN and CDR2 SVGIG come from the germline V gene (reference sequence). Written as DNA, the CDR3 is TGTGCCTGGGCGTACAATGAGCAGTTCTTC. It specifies CAWAYNEQFF.

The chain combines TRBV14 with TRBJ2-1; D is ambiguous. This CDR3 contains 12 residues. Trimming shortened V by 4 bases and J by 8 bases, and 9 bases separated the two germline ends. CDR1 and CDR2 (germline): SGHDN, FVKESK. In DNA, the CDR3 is TGTGCCAGCAGCCTTTACGGCTATGAGCAGTTCTTC. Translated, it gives CASSLYGYEQFF.